Below are 25 T cell receptor beta chains sequenced from a single sample in a study of early T cells in non-severe SARS-CoV-2 infection. TCRdb recomputed calls from the 5' RACE reads with MiXCR, one row per CDR3 protein. This table has approximately 70,000 distinct CDR3 sequences, 10% appearing once. The sample here was whole blood, taken at baseline. The receptors stem from an adult who was a healthcare worker with PCR-confirmed SARS-CoV-2 infection or an uninfected control (not recorded which).

This rearrangement joins TRBV5-1 to TRBJ1-6; unclear D gene. V lost 0 bases to trimming and J lost 0 bases, with 10 bases between them. CDR1 and CDR2 (germline): SGHRS, YFSETQ. The CDR3 contains 17 residues. CDR3: CASSLGAASSYNSPLHF. In DNA, the CDR3 is TGCGCCAGCAGCTTGGGGGCGGCCAGCTCCTATAATTCACCCCTCCACTTT.

This clonotype occurred many times. This chain joins TRBV11-1 and TRBJ2-1; D ambiguous. Germline CDR1 and CDR2: SGHAT and FQDESV (reference sequence). The CDR3 contains 15 residues. The ends were cut back, 5 bases at V and 2 bases at J, with 13 bases in the middle. The CDR3 is CASSKDGSTYNEQFF. The CDR3 coding sequence is TGTGCCAGCAGCAAGGACGGATCAACCTACAATGAGCAGTTCTTC.

This clonotype occurred many times. The chain carries TRBV27 and TRBJ1-1; D is undetermined. The CDR3 consists of 13 residues. The V and J ends lost 6 bases and 2 bases respectively, with 10 bases between them. Germline V gives CDR1 MNHEY, CDR2 SMNVEV (reference sequence). As DNA, the CDR3 is TGTGCCAGCAGGCCCGTGTTTAACACTGAAGCTTTCTTT. This codes for CASRPVFNTEAFF.

The table lists this clonotype with many counts. The rearrangement uses TRBV18 and TRBJ2-7; perhaps D is TRBD1 or TRBD2 (5 bases each). Per germline, CDR1 KGHSH and CDR2 LQKENI. The CDR3 is made up of 14 amino acids. Between the trimmed V and J ends, which lost 3 bases and 1 base, there was a span of 10 bases. CDR3 protein: CASSPGTQSYEQYF. DNA for the CDR3: TGTGCCAGCTCACCCGGGACCCAATCCTACGAGCAGTACTTC.

In its sample, this clonotype was seen a few times. The CDR3 region is CASSFNSGNQPQHF. The CDR3 nucleotides are TGTGCCAGCAGCTTTAATAGCGGCAATCAGCCCCAGCATTTT. The gene calls are TRBV5-6 and TRBJ1-5; D remains ambiguous. Trimming took 2 bases from V and 2 from J, leaving 8 bases between them. The germline CDR1 and CDR2 sequences are SGHDT and YYEEEE. CDR3 size: 14 residues. The full variable domain, with the rest looked up from reference TRBV5-6 and TRBJ1-5, is DAGVTQSPTHLIKTRGQQVTLRCSPKSGHDTVSWYQQALGQGPQFIFQYYEEEERQRGNFPDRFSGHQFPNYSSELNVNALLLGDSALYLCASSFNSGNQPQHFGDGTRLSIL.

The rearrangement joins TRBV10-3 to TRBJ2-5, with TRBD2 matching over 7 bases. The CDR3 covers 14 residues. Unmatched junction bases numbered 7, after V lost 6 bases and J lost 3 bases. In germline, CDR1 is ENHRY, CDR2 SYGVKD. The DNA of the CDR3 is TGTGCCATCAGGAGGGTCCGGGGGGAAGAGACCCAGTACTTC. Protein product: CAIRRVRGEETQYF.

This clonotype was detected a few times. This sequence joins TRBV28 and TRBJ1-6; D gene uncertain. From germline, CDR1 is MDHEN and CDR2 SYDVKM. V lost 6 bases and J lost 10, with 13 bases in between. The CDR3 runs 13 residues. For the CDR3, the DNA is TGTGCCAGCAGCCCGCAGGTGGACTCACCCCTCCACTTT. Translation: CASSPQVDSPLHF.

This clonotype appeared a few times. The chain uses TRBV6-5 and TRBJ1-1, with 9 bases lining up with TRBD1. V shed 6 bases and J 1 base; nucleotides not matched to a gene: 9. The germline V gene encodes CDR1 MNHEY and CDR2 SVGAGI. CDR3 length: 16 residues. CDR3 DNA: TGTGCCAGCAGCCCCGGGGACAGGGTAGGGAACACTGAAGCTTTCTTT. Protein product: CASSPGDRVGNTEAFF.

This clonotype was observed a few times. CDR3: CAWSPPWTGPVTNTGELFF. The CDR3 bases are TGTGCCTGGAGTCCCCCCTGGACAGGGCCCGTTACGAACACCGGGGAGCTGTTTTTT. The chain joins TRBV30 to TRBJ2-2, with TRBD1 identical over 8 bases. The trim removed 2 bases at V and 0 bases at J, leaving 14 bases unmatched. The CDR3 is made up of 19 amino acids. Germline V lookup: CDR1 GTSNPN, CDR2 SVGIG (reference sequence).

This clonotype was found many times. CDR3 amino acids: CASSQLNQGGGYYGYTF. In DNA, the CDR3 is TGTGCCAGCAGCCAATTAAACCAAGGTGGGGGCTACTATGGCTACACCTTC. This rearrangement joins TRBV3-1 to TRBJ1-2; D perhaps matches TRBD1 (6 bases). Per the germline V gene, CDR1 is LGHDT and CDR2 is YNNKEL (reference sequence). V lost 2 bases to trimming and J lost 3 bases, with 19 bases between them. This CDR3 contains 17 residues.

This clonotype was counted only a few times. The V call is TRBV11-3, the J call TRBJ2-1; D remains ambiguous. V was trimmed by 5 bases and J by 12 bases, leaving 11 bases between them. From germline, CDR1 is SGHNT and CDR2 YENEEA. The CDR3 extends over 11 amino acids. CDR3 nucleotide sequence: TGTGCCAGCAGCCTCACGTCACTGCAGTTCTTC. Amino acid sequence: CASSLTSLQFF.

This clonotype appeared once. The rearrangement links TRBV7-9 to TRBJ1-1; D ambiguous. Germline values: CDR1 SEHNR, CDR2 FQNEAQ (reference sequence). V was cut by 4 bases and J by 8 bases, with 14 bases left in between. The CDR3 covers 13 residues. In nucleotides, the CDR3 is TGTGCCAGCAGCTCCCACAGCCCGGTCGAAGCTTTCTTT. The encoded protein is CASSSHSPVEAFF.

The chain employs TRBV5-1 and TRBJ2-2; perhaps D is TRBD1 or TRBD2 (5 bases each). The germline CDR1 and CDR2 sequences are SGHRS and YFSETQ. The V and J ends lost 0 bases and 4 bases respectively, with 10 bases between them. The CDR3 spans 15 residues. CDR3 DNA sequence: TGCGCCAGCAGCTTGGCGTCAGGGAGCACCGGGGAGCTGTTTTTT. Its translation: CASSLASGSTGELFF.

The V and J genes are TRBV19 and TRBJ1-1; unclear D gene. V lost 2 bases, J lost 1 base, and 5 bases lay in between. CDR1 is LNHDA, CDR2 SQIVND, per germline (reference sequence). The CDR3 extends over 13 amino acids. The CDR3 DNA reads as TGTGCCAGTAGTATAAACCAGAACACTGAAGCTTTCTTT. This gives the protein CASSINQNTEAFF.

In its sample, this clonotype was seen many times. The chain employs TRBV28 and TRBJ2-6; TRBD1 agrees at 7 bases. V lost 6 bases to trimming and J lost 9 bases; unmatched junction nucleotides: 17. The germline CDR1 and CDR2 sequences are MDHEN and SYDVKM. The CDR3 covers 17 residues. This CDR3 reads CASRLPGTAPRGNVLTF. The CDR3 nucleotides are TGTGCCAGCAGGCTCCCCGGGACAGCCCCTCGGGGCAACGTCCTGACTTTC.

The table lists this clonotype with many counts. The genes are TRBV5-1 and TRBJ2-5; 7 bases agree with TRBD1. Germline V CDR1 and CDR2: SGHRS, YFSETQ. V was clipped by 0 bases and J by 2 bases; unmatched bases: 7. The CDR3 has 16 residues. The CDR3 reads CASSLGKGAIQETQYF. CDR3 bases: TGCGCCAGCAGCTTGGGGAAGGGGGCCATTCAAGAGACCCAGTACTTC.

This clonotype has only a few counts. J is TRBJ1-3 and V is TRBV2, with D perhaps matching TRBD1 (5 bases). Germline V gene lookup returns CDR1 SNHLY and CDR2 FYNNEI. The V end was cut by 0 bases, the J end by 4 bases, with 7 bases between. This CDR3 spans 14 amino acids. The CDR3 sequence: CASSEAKGGNTIYF. CDR3 DNA: TGTGCCAGCAGTGAAGCGAAGGGGGGAAACACCATATATTTT.

The genes are TRBV6-2 or TRBV6-3 and TRBJ2-7; 7 bases agree with TRBD1. Germline CDR1 MNHEY, CDR2 SVGEGT. The CDR3 is 14 residues long. Losses at the gene ends were 5 bases for V and 2 bases for J; bases not matched to a gene: 6. The CDR3, as DNA: TGTGCCAGCAGTACGGACAGGTTTACCTACGAGCAGTACTTC. Its protein product is CASSTDRFTYEQYF.

The rearrangement links TRBV15 to TRBJ1-2, with 11 bases matching TRBD1. Germline CDR1 and CDR2: LNHNV and YYDKDF (reference sequence). The CDR3 is 13 residues long. The junction had 4 bases not matched to a gene; V was cut back by 5 bases and J by 8 bases. The CDR3 loop reads CATSGQGAKGYTF. The DNA of the CDR3 is TGTGCCACCAGCGGACAGGGGGCAAAAGGCTACACCTTC. Based on the CDR3 plus reference TRBV15 and TRBJ1-2, the full variable domain is DAMVIQNPRYQVTQFGKPVTLSCSQTLNHNVMYWYQQKSSQAPKLLFHYYDKDFNNEADTPDNFQSRRPNTSFCFLDIRSPGLGDTAMYLCATSGQGAKGYTFGSGTRLTVV.

The rearrangement joins TRBV7-9 to TRBJ2-1, with TRBD1 identical over 8 bases. This CDR3 contains 14 residues. Looked up from germline, CDR1 is SEHNR and CDR2 is FQNEAQ (reference sequence). The ends lost 4 bases at V and 8 bases at J; junction bases unmatched: 7. The CDR3 DNA sequence: TGTGCCAGCAGCTCGACAGGGGTCAGGGATGAGCAGTTCTTC. Residues: CASSSTGVRDEQFF.

CDR3: CASSGTDSYEQYF. The CDR3 DNA is TGCGCCAGCAGCGGGACAGACTCCTACGAGCAGTACTTC. This chain connects TRBV5-1 to TRBJ2-7, with 7 bases lining up with TRBD1. Trimming removed 4 bases from V and 0 bases from J; junction bases left unmatched: 1. In germline, CDR1 is SGHRS, CDR2 YFSETQ. This CDR3 has 13 amino acids.

This clonotype was recorded many times. The genes are TRBV6-6 and TRBJ2-5; possibly TRBD1 or TRBD2 for D (5 bases each). This CDR3 spans 14 amino acids. Germline V gene lookup returns CDR1 MNHNY and CDR2 SVGAGI (reference sequence). V dropped 0 bases and J dropped 5 bases, with 10 bases sitting between them. CDR3 coding DNA: TGTGCCAGCAGTTACTCTGGGACCCGGGAGACCCAGTACTTC. Protein: CASSYSGTRETQYF.

This clonotype was counted a few times. This sequence joins TRBV12-3 or TRBV12-4 and TRBJ1-2, with no clear D. The CDR3 is 13 amino acids. Between the trimmed V and J ends, which lost 2 bases and 0 bases, there was a span of 4 bases. CDR3 amino acids: CASSLKPNYGYTF. The CDR3 bases are TGTGCCAGCAGTTTAAAGCCTAACTATGGCTACACCTTC.

This sequence joins TRBV19 and TRBJ2-2, with a possible D match to TRBD2 (6 bases). CDR1 and CDR2 from the germline V gene are LNHDA and SQIVND (reference sequence). CDR3 length: 15 amino acids. V gave up 3 bases and J gave up 0 bases, with 8 bases separating them. CDR3 residues: CASSIWGANTGELFF. The CDR3 DNA is TGTGCCAGTAGTATTTGGGGGGCGAACACCGGGGAGCTGTTTTTT.

CDR3 residues: CASSRRTGASYEQYF. The CDR3 nucleotides read TGTGCCAGCAGCAGACGGACAGGGGCCTCCTACGAGCAGTACTTC. This rearrangement joins TRBV7-3 to TRBJ2-7, with TRBD1 identical over 9 bases. Per the germline V gene, CDR1 is SGHTA and CDR2 is FQGTGA. This CDR3 contains 15 residues. The ends lost 5 bases at V and 0 bases at J; junction bases unmatched: 5. The full variable domain, its missing parts supplied by reference TRBV7-3 and TRBJ2-7, is GAGVSQTPSNKVTEKGKYVELRCDPISGHTALYWYRQSLGQGPEFLIYFQGTGAADDSGLPNDRFFAVRPEGSVSTLKIQRTERGDSAVYLCASSRRTGASYEQYFGPGTRLTVT.